This TCR beta chain was sequenced in a study of CD8 T cells in Susac syndrome (dated by TCRdb to between 2018 and 2021). In terms of the full investigation: The study used repertoire sequencing to test whether antigen drove CD8+ T cell activation and differentiation in Susac syndrome.

V is pruned by 4 bases and J by 5 bases, leaving 4 bases of the junction without a gene match. Inclusive of the bounding cysteine and phenylalanine, the CDR3 is 15 residues long. Only the CDR3 DNA is retained, 45 bases long and in frame from the first base. Looking up the germline V gene yields CDR1 MGHRA and CDR2 YSYEKL. High-throughput TCR beta sequencing profiled peripheral blood CD8+ and CD4+ T cells from healthy donors, Susac syndrome patients and multiple sclerosis patients. The multiple sclerosis controls were treatment-naive patients who had stable or active relapsing-remitting disease and met the revised McDonald criteria. CD8+ TEMRA cells were enriched by FACS, while bulk CD8+ and CD4+ T cells were purified by magnetic negative isolation. Blood was collected in EDTA tubes and processed within 24 hours, with PBMCs isolated through density gradient centrifugation. PBMCs destined for TCR sequencing were cryopreserved in liquid nitrogen and later thawed in a 37 °C water bath. The sorted or isolated CD4+, CD8+ and CD8+ TEMRA cells had a purity of 90% or higher.

RNA was extracted using the RNeasy kit, and about 0.5 to 1 ug of the RNA was reverse transcribed with random hexamers. The immunoSEQ multiplex PCR assay, which covers 54 Vbeta and 13 Jbeta segments, was used to amplify TCR beta CDR3 regions. Bias from PCR amplification was corrected by using a synthetic template baseline for primer optimization and for computational correction. On the study's bioinformatics: Only productive sequences were kept, with reads annotated to V, D and J genes according to IMGT and analyzed in immunoSEQ Analyzer. Clonality was computed as one minus Shannon entropy normalized by log2 of the number of productive unique sequences. For each patient and control, public and private clones were evaluated among the 100 most prevalent clones. Clones were defined as Susac-specific if absent from the healthy and MS cohorts, from approximately 1,100 published viral clones and from other ImmuneACCESS disease sequences. TCRdb reran the public reads through fastp at Q25 and MiXCR, keeping productive beta chains. Each entry is one CDR3 protein sequence, shown with its most common DNA and genes. None of the V and J calls come from the authors' own analysis; TCRdb made them. The table for this sample lists 180,000 or so distinct CDR3 sequences; approximately 96% of them were counted only once. The ten most abundant clones make up approximately 0.09% of the sample.

The paper as a whole reports these results and caveats: The number of individuals in the TCR sequencing and HLA analysis was recognized as being relatively small.

Details on this clonotype: The target of this receptor is not known. Per-nucleotide qualities are absent, and no much larger clonotype sits a single base away.

The receptor chain draws on TRBV4-1 and TRBJ2-1, with 11 bases in between that match TRBD1. Sequenced: CD4+ T cells from PBMCs. This receptor was identified in a human donor with multiple sclerosis. The CDR3 is CASSLGQGANNEQFF. The nucleotides read TGCGCCAGCAGCCTCGGACAGGGGGCAAACAATGAGCAGTTCTTC.